One and the same sample provided the 14 T cell receptor beta chains below, sequenced in a study of identifying expanded T cells in peripheral blood. Produced via immunoSEQ multiplex PCR; TCRdb's table is partial and in-frame only. The sample contains 70,000 to 95,000 clones, more than 70% of which appear only once. Sequencing was carried out using blood. The receptors were sampled from a person aged 18 to 69 in good health.

The V gene is TRBV10-3, the J gene TRBJ1-1; D perhaps matches TRBD1 (5 bases). This CDR3 contains 15 residues. The V and J ends lost 5 bases and 4 bases respectively, with 17 bases between them. The V gene's germline CDR1 is ENHRY and CDR2 SYGVKD. The CDR3 reads CAISKRGGLGTEAFF. As DNA, the CDR3 is TGTGCCATCAGTAAGAGGGGAGGGTTGGGCACTGAAGCTTTCTTT.

CDR3 sequence: CASSSGTGEFSYEQYF. The CDR3 region has the DNA TGTGCCAGCAGTTCGGGGACAGGGGAGTTCTCCTACGAGCAGTACTTC. This chain joins TRBV27 and TRBJ2-7; 10 bases are a match to TRBD1. V shed 4 bases and J 0 bases; nucleotides not matched to a gene: 6. CDR3 length: 16 amino acids. Per germline, CDR1 MNHEY and CDR2 SMNVEV (reference sequence).

This clone came up once. The chain is built from TRBV9 and TRBJ2-3, with D perhaps matching TRBD1 or TRBD2 (6 bases each). This CDR3 comprises 15 residues. Germline V gene data show CDR1 as SGDLS and CDR2 as YYNGEE. V was pared by 0 bases and J by 6 bases, with 14 bases between. CDR3 bases: TGTGCCAGCAGCGTAGCGTCCCGGAGGGGGGATACGCAGTATTTT. Translation: CASSVASRRGDTQYF.

V is TRBV2 and J is TRBJ2-1, with 9 positions matching TRBD1. The CDR3 is 15 residues long. Germline V CDR1 and CDR2: SNHLY, FYNNEI. J gave up 5 bases and V 5 bases, and 7 bases lay outside the gene matches. This chain's CDR3 is CASSKPGQGHNEQFF. DNA for the CDR3: TGTGCCAGCAGTAAACCGGGACAGGGACACAATGAGCAGTTCTTC.

This clone was seen just once. This chain uses TRBV6-5 with TRBJ2-3, with unresolved D. The CDR3 is made up of 15 amino acids. Trimming pared 0 bases from V and 2 bases from J, leaving 9 bases between. CDR1 MNHEY and CDR2 SVGAGI come from the germline V gene. Here the CDR3 DNA reads TGTGCCAGCAGTTACTCGTCCTCAAACACAGATACGCAGTATTTT. Its translation: CASSYSSSNTDTQYF.

The V gene is TRBV19, the J gene TRBJ2-4, with 7 bases that match TRBD1. There are 17 residues in the CDR3. After removal of 5 bases from V and 3 bases from J, the junction contained 13 bases not matched to a gene. CDR1 and CDR2 (germline): LNHDA, SQIVND (reference sequence). This CDR3 reads CASSPGQAGSFKNIQYF. DNA for the CDR3: TGTGCCAGTAGTCCCGGACAGGCAGGGTCTTTCAAAAACATTCAGTACTTC.

The gene calls are TRBV27 and TRBJ2-5; D gene unclear. Trimming shortened V by 8 bases and J by 7 bases, and 8 bases separated the two germline ends. The CDR3 runs to 10 residues. CDR1 and CDR2 (germline): MNHEY, SMNVEV (reference sequence). The CDR3 spells CASGKGTQYF. CDR3 DNA sequence: TGTGCCAGCGGGAAGGGGACCCAGTACTTC.

J is TRBJ2-7 and V is TRBV5-1; 9 nucleotides agree with TRBD1. J lost 6 bases, V lost 0 bases, and 7 bases had no gene match. From germline, CDR1 is SGHRS and CDR2 YFSETQ. There are 15 residues in the CDR3. The CDR3 DNA reads TGCGCCAGCAGCTTGGAAGGGACAGGGATTTCCGAGCAGTACTTC. Its translation: CASSLEGTGISEQYF. The full variable domain, with the rest looked up from reference TRBV5-1 and TRBJ2-7, is KAGVTQTPRYLIKTRGQQVTLSCSPISGHRSVSWYQQTPGQGLQFLFEYFSETQRNKGNFPGRFSGRQFSNSRSEMNVSTLELGDSALYLCASSLEGTGISEQYFGPGTRLTVT.

The chain carries TRBV10-3 and TRBJ1-2; TRBD1 matches at 11 bases. The germline CDR1 and CDR2 sequences are ENHRY and SYGVKD. J lost 2 bases, V lost 0 bases, and 2 bases had no gene match. The CDR3 totals 16 residues. The DNA for the CDR3 is TGTGCCATCAGTGAGTCGGGGACAGGGGGAAACTATGGCTACACCTTC. This codes for CAISESGTGGNYGYTF.

The chain combines TRBV27 with TRBJ2-7, with D hard to call. CDR3 length: 14 residues. The germline V and J ends were trimmed by 5 bases and 5 bases, with 16 bases remaining between them. CDR1 and CDR2 from the germline V gene are MNHEY and SMNVEV (reference sequence). CDR3 residues: CASSLRTEQDEQYF. CDR3 DNA: TGTGCCAGCAGTCTTAGAACAGAGCAGGACGAGCAGTACTTC.

The genes are TRBV29-1 and TRBJ2-1; D gene uncertain. Trimming stripped 4 bases from V and 1 base from J, with 5 bases between. Per the germline V gene, CDR1 is SQVTM and CDR2 is ANQGSEA. The CDR3 is 12 amino acids. As DNA, the CDR3 is TGCAGCGTTGCCGCGTCCTACAATGAGCAGTTCTTC. The encoded protein is CSVAASYNEQFF.

The chain recombines TRBV20-1 with TRBJ2-2; no clear D. Trimming stripped 5 bases from V and 3 bases from J, with 4 bases between. Per germline, CDR1 DFQATT and CDR2 SNEGSKA (reference sequence). This CDR3 spans 11 amino acids. CDR3 region: CSAPYTGELFF. The CDR3 DNA follows: TGCAGTGCTCCTTACACCGGGGAGCTGTTTTTT.

This sequence joins TRBV30 and TRBJ1-1; D is possibly TRBD1 (6 bases). Between the trimmed V and J ends, which lost 6 bases and 3 bases, there was a span of 11 bases. The CDR3 consists of 12 residues. Germline V lookup: CDR1 GTSNPN, CDR2 SVGIG (reference sequence). The CDR3: CACHRGDTEAFF. The CDR3 DNA sequence: TGTGCCTGTCATAGGGGGGACACTGAAGCTTTCTTT. The variable domain in full, completed from reference TRBV30 and TRBJ1-1, reads SQTIHQWPATLVQPVGSPLSLECTVEGTSNPNLYWYRQAAGRGLQLLFYSVGIGQISSEVPQNLSASRPQDRQFILSSKKLLLSDSGFYLCACHRGDTEAFFGQGTRLTVV.

This chain uses TRBV5-1 with TRBJ2-5, with D perhaps being TRBD1 or TRBD2 (5 bases each). Looked up from germline, CDR1 is SGHRS and CDR2 is YFSETQ. The CDR3 totals 15 residues. Trimming pared 1 base from V and 3 bases from J, leaving 13 bases between. The CDR3 sequence: CASSLNGAREETQYF. CDR3 sequence (DNA): TGCGCCAGCAGCTTGAACGGGGCGAGAGAAGAGACCCAGTACTTC.